This TCR beta chain was recorded in a study of shared clonotypes between healthy human individuals. General observations from the study: Clonotype sharing among donors was thought likely to change with sequencing depth.

The CDR3 is 18 residues long. Looked up from germline, CDR1 is MGHRA and CDR2 is YSYEKL. V was trimmed by 2 bases and J by 1 base, leaving 21 bases between them. It was at deep level that the assay was run. Sequencing used immunoSEQ multiplex PCR; TCRdb keeps in-frame clones, though not all of them. The data hold some 580,000 clones, with 98% observed a single time. CD45RO-negative, CCR7-positively selected cells formed the naive CD8 fraction, excluding terminally differentiated effector memory CD45RA+ cells. About this clone itself: Its antigen remains unidentified.

What was sequenced was naive CD8+ T cells sorted from blood. The sequence derives from a man aged 30 to 39 in good health. V gene TRBV4-1 combines with J gene TRBJ2-7; the D gene is possibly TRBD1 (6 bases). The CDR3 DNA is TGCGCCAGCAGCCAAATGTCTGGTAGGGGACACCTATCCTACGAGCAGTACTTC. Residues: CASSQMSGRGHLSYEQYF.